The 20 T cell receptor beta chains presented below share a single source sample, sequenced in a study of molecular identifiers for immune sequencing clone quantification. TCRdb ran MiXCR on the PCR reads and lists one entry per CDR3 protein. The repertoire holds about 68,000 distinct CDR3 sequences, around 18% seen once, with approximately 1.5% in the top ten. The material sequenced was naive CD8+ T cells from blood, with Jurkat cell RNA spiked in. Described subset: FACS-sorted CD8+CD4-CCR7+CD45RA+ naive T cells. The receptor set was obtained from a human donor in good health. Some libraries in this study had Jurkat cell RNA spiked in.

Ten or more counts support this clonotype. This rearrangement joins TRBV4-1 to TRBJ2-3; 13 bases are shared with TRBD2. In germline, CDR1 is MGHRA, CDR2 YSYEKL. After removal of 3 bases from V and 1 base from J, the junction contained 7 bases not matched to a gene. The CDR3 runs to 18 residues. The CDR3 is CASSQPTSGRWGTDTQYF. The CDR3 nucleotides are TGCGCCAGCAGCCAGCCGACTAGCGGGAGGTGGGGCACAGATACGCAGTATTTT.

This clonotype occurred many times. The rearrangement links TRBV27 to TRBJ2-3; 10 bases are shared with TRBD2. Germline V gives CDR1 MNHEY, CDR2 SMNVEV (reference sequence). The CDR3 is 15 amino acids. V lost 4 bases to trimming and J lost 1 base; unmatched junction nucleotides: 2. This CDR3 reads CASSWTSGRTDTQYF. Here the CDR3 DNA reads TGTGCCAGCAGTTGGACTAGCGGACGCACAGATACGCAGTATTTT.

This sequence joins TRBV15 and TRBJ2-7; possible D gene TRBD2, 5 bases. Germline values: CDR1 LNHNV, CDR2 YYDKDF (reference sequence). CDR3 length: 11 residues. The V and J ends lost 3 bases and 6 bases respectively, with 6 bases between them. The CDR3: CATSRRAEQYF. CDR3 sequence (DNA): TGTGCCACCAGCAGGAGGGCCGAGCAGTACTTC.

The table lists this clonotype with many counts. The chain recombines TRBV27 with TRBJ1-6, with 7 bases lining up with TRBD1. V was pared by 2 bases and J by 3 bases, with 13 bases of the junction left unmatched. CDR1 and CDR2 from the germline V gene are MNHEY and SMNVEV (reference sequence). The CDR3 extends over 19 amino acids. The CDR3 loop is CASSLRAGGYASYNSPLHF. CDR3 in DNA: TGTGCCAGCAGTTTAAGGGCAGGGGGATATGCTAGCTATAATTCACCCCTCCACTTT.

The V call is TRBV27, the J call TRBJ2-1; maybe TRBD2 (5 bases). The germline V gene encodes CDR1 MNHEY and CDR2 SMNVEV (reference sequence). The CDR3 has 13 amino acids. Trimming cost V 5 bases and J 8 bases, with 13 bases left between them. CDR3 DNA: TGTGCCAGCAGTCCCCGAGCGGTCTATGAGCAGTTCTTC. Protein sequence: CASSPRAVYEQFF.

There are a few counts of this clonotype. This chain links TRBV12-3 or TRBV12-4 with TRBJ2-1, with D hard to call. Between the trimmed V and J ends, which lost 3 bases and 0 bases, there was a span of 6 bases. The CDR3 covers 14 residues. In nucleotides, the CDR3 is TGTGCCAGCAGTTTTCCGAGCTCCTACAATGAGCAGTTCTTC. Translated, it gives CASSFPSSYNEQFF.

This clonotype was detected ten times or more. The chain combines TRBV6-6 with TRBJ2-4; a possible D gene is TRBD1 (6 bases). This CDR3 comprises 17 residues. Germline loops: CDR1 MNHNY, CDR2 SVGAGI (reference sequence). V shed 3 bases and J shed 11 bases, with 26 bases lying between them. The CDR3 DNA reads as TGTGCCAGCAGTTATCTTTTATTTGAGGGTGGCGGACAGCTTCAGTACTTC. It specifies CASSYLLFEGGGQLQYF.

This clonotype was observed at least ten times. The rearrangement uses TRBV12-3 or TRBV12-4 and TRBJ2-4; 10 nucleotides line up with TRBD2. The CDR3 is 16 amino acids. Trimming removed 7 bases from V and 1 base from J; junction bases left unmatched: 7. CDR3 region: CASTSGRALAKNIQYF. CDR3 sequence (DNA): TGTGCCAGCACCAGCGGGAGGGCCTTGGCCAAAAACATTCAGTACTTC.

This clonotype came up many times. Here the CDR3 DNA reads TGTGCCAGCAGGGGGAGGGAGGGGTCCTACGAGCAGTACTTC. This encodes CASRGREGSYEQYF. This chain uses TRBV2 with TRBJ2-7, with 7 positions matching TRBD2. The CDR3 extends over 14 amino acids. Germline V CDR1 and CDR2: SNHLY, FYNNEI. Germline trimming cut 6 bases from V and 1 base from J; bases unmatched to any gene: 6. Full variable domain (rest looked up from reference TRBV2 and TRBJ2-7): EPEVTQTPSHQVTQMGQEVILRCVPISNHLYFYWYRQILGQKVEFLVSFYNNEISEKSEIFDDQFSVERPDGSNFTLKIRSTKLEDSAMYFCASRGREGSYEQYFGPGTRLTVT.

V and J are TRBV29-1 and TRBJ1-2, with D possibly being TRBD1 (5 bases). The CDR3 extends over 13 amino acids. From germline, CDR1 is SQVTM and CDR2 ANQGSEA. With 7 bases removed from V and 6 bases from J, the gap between germline ends came to 18 bases. CDR3 sequence: CSGRNRGLDGYTF. As DNA, the CDR3 is TGCAGCGGGCGGAATAGGGGATTAGATGGCTACACCTTC.

Points on this clonotype: This may be a read error, as it is one base from a much larger clone. The chain joins TRBV7-9 to TRBJ2-5; D call uncertain. CDR1 and CDR2 from the germline V gene are SEHNR and FQNEAQ (reference sequence). CDR3 length: 12 amino acids. The CDR3 loop is CACSQPLETQYF. DNA for the CDR3: TGTGCCTGCAGCCAGCCCCTGGAGACCCAGTACTTC.

This clonotype was observed many times. The chain carries TRBV27 and TRBJ1-1; D gene ambiguous. The CDR3 is 15 amino acids. Germline loops: CDR1 MNHEY, CDR2 SMNVEV (reference sequence). V dropped 0 bases and J dropped 0 bases, with 8 bases sitting between them. CDR3 amino acids: CASSLSLGMNTEAFF. The CDR3 DNA reads as TGTGCCAGCAGTTTATCGCTGGGAATGAACACTGAAGCTTTCTTT.

With regard to this clonotype: One end of the junction varies from germline; a read error may be responsible. The chain is built from TRBV6-6 and TRBJ2-3; unclear D gene. Looked up from germline, CDR1 is MNHNY and CDR2 is SVGAGI (reference sequence). The CDR3 runs 14 residues. For the CDR3, the DNA is TGTGCCAGCAGGAAGACAAGGGTTAAAGATATGCAGTATTTT. This gives the protein CASRKTRVKDMQYF.

This clonotype was found once. The chain carries TRBV5-1 and TRBJ2-3; 11 nucleotides align to TRBD2. The CDR3 is made up of 17 amino acids. The germline V gene has CDR1 SGHRS and CDR2 YFSETQ. V shed 4 bases and J 8 bases; nucleotides not matched to a gene: 15. CDR3 nucleotides: TGCGCCAGCAGCCCCGCGTTAGCGGGAGGGTCCTCAGGTACGCAGTATTTT. As protein: CASSPALAGGSSGTQYF.

Many counts were recorded for this clonotype. The chain uses TRBV6-1 and TRBJ1-2; 7 bases match TRBD1. Trimming at V came to 6 bases and at J to 0 bases, leaving 4 bases not matched to a gene. The germline V gene has CDR1 MNHNS and CDR2 SASEGT. The CDR3 sequence is 14 residues long. In DNA, the CDR3 is TGTGCCAGCAGCTGGACAGGAGCTAACTATGGCTACACCTTC. This gives the protein CASSWTGANYGYTF.

This clonotype was observed at least ten times. The V gene is TRBV4-1, the J gene TRBJ2-1; either TRBD1 or TRBD2 may fit D (6 bases each). The CDR3 totals 16 residues. The germline V and J ends were trimmed by 0 bases and 7 bases, with 16 bases remaining between them. Germline-derived CDR1 and CDR2 are MGHRA and YSYEKL. CDR3 sequence: CASSQERGGSWNEQFF. CDR3 sequence (DNA): TGCGCCAGCAGCCAAGAGAGAGGGGGGTCATGGAATGAGCAGTTCTTC.

Concerning this clonotype itself: The CDR3 does not close with the conserved phenylalanine or tryptophan, likely indicating a read error. The rearrangement uses TRBV7-2 and TRBJ2-3, with TRBD1 matching 7 bases. This CDR3 is built from 16 residues. The V gene end was trimmed by 1 base and the J gene end by 8 bases; junction bases not matched to a gene: 12. Germline assignment: CDR1 SGHTA and CDR2 FQGNSA. The CDR3 loop reads CASSLVDWDSAGTQYY. CDR3 DNA sequence: TGTGCCAGCAGCTTAGTAGACTGGGACAGCGCAGGTACGCAGTATTAT.

On this clonotype itself: This could be a read error, since a much larger clone is one nucleotide away. The V and J genes are TRBV5-1 and TRBJ2-1, with unresolved D. Looked up from germline, CDR1 is SGHRS and CDR2 is YFSETQ. The CDR3 sequence is 13 residues long. V lost 5 bases, J lost 5 bases, and 11 bases lay in between. CDR3 residues: CASRSGQDNEQFF. CDR3 bases: TGCGCCAGCAGATCGGGCCAAGACAATGAGCAGTTCTTC.

There are a few counts of this clonotype. The chain is built from TRBV9 and TRBJ2-3, with D unresolved. In germline, CDR1 is SGDLS, CDR2 YYNGEE. V was trimmed by 3 bases and J by 5 bases, leaving 10 bases between them. This CDR3 comprises 13 residues. The CDR3 loop reads CASSDRVVDTQYF. The CDR3 region has the DNA TGTGCCAGCAGCGACCGAGTGGTAGATACGCAGTATTTT.

In this sample, this clonotype turned up once. A much larger clonotype is one base distant, so this may be a read error. J is TRBJ2-7 and V is TRBV7-8; 8 positions match TRBD2. The CDR3 contains 15 residues. The germline V gene has CDR1 SGHVS and CDR2 FQNEAQ. For the CDR3, the DNA is TGTGCCAGCGGCTTAGAAGGACTAGCAGACTACGAGCAGTACTTC. Its translation is CASGLEGLADYEQYF.